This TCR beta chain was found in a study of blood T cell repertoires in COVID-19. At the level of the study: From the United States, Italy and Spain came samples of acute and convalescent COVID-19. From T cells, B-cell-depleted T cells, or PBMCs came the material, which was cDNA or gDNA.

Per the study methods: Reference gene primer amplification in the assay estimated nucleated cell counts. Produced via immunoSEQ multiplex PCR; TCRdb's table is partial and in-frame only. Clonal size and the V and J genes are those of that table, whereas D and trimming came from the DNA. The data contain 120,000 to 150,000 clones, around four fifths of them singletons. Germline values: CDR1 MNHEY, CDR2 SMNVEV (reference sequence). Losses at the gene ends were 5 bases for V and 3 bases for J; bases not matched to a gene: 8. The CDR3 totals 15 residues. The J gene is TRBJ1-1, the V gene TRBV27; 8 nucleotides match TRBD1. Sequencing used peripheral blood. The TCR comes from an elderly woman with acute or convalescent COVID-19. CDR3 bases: TGTGCCAGCAGTCAGCAGGACAGGGAAGACACTGAAGCTTTCTTT. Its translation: CASSQQDREDTEAFF.